This is a list of T cell receptor beta chains from one sample in a study of blood T cell repertoires in COVID-19. TCRdb's table, derived via immunoSEQ multiplex PCR, lists solely in-frame clones and lacks some. The table has hundreds of thousands of clones, about 89% seen once. Sequencing used peripheral blood. These receptors were taken from a woman between 40 and 55 years old who had recovered from COVID-19. Both conserved end residues are part of each CDR3. A D gene is named only where the DNA matches it firmly. Rows give clone size only sometimes, using once, few, many, or a class for an expanded clone.

>-|TRBV5-5|TRBJ2-7|TRBD2
TGTGCCAGCAGCAGGGGTGGGACTAGCCCCTACGAGCAGTACTTC
CASSRGGTSPYEQYF
>-|TRBV12-3/TRBV12-4|TRBJ2-2|-
TGTGCCAGCAGTTTACGTTCGACCGGGGAGCTGTTTTTT
CASSLRSTGELFF
>-|TRBV5-1|TRBJ2-1|TRBD2
TGCGCCAGCAGCAGGACTAGCGGGGGGGTCTCCTACAATGAGCAGTTCTTC
CASSRTSGGVSYNEQFF
>-|TRBV7-2|TRBJ2-7|TRBD1
TGTGCCAGCAGCTTAGCGGGACAGAGCTACGAGCAGTACTTC
CASSLAGQSYEQYF
>-|TRBV10-3|TRBJ2-2|TRBD1
TGTGCCATCAGTCCGACAGGGTCCGCCGGGGAGCTGTTTTTT
CAISPTGSAGELFF
>-|TRBV19|TRBJ2-5|-
TGTGCCAGTAGTCCCGACAGCGAGACCCAGTACTTC
CASSPDSETQYF
>once|TRBV2|TRBJ2-7|-
TGTGCCAGCAGTCCTCGCGGGGCTTTTACCTACGAGCAGTACTTC
CASSPRGAFTYEQYF
>once|TRBV5-1|TRBJ2-2|-
TGCGCCAGCAGCGCGGGACGGATCGACGGGGAGCTGTTTTTT
CASSAGRIDGELFF
>-|TRBV5-1|TRBJ1-1|-
TGCGCCAGCAGCACAGGGCCACAATACAACACTGAAGCTTTCTTT
CASSTGPQYNTEAFF
>-|TRBV2|TRBJ2-1|-
TGTGCCAGCAGTGAAGGTCGGTCCCAAGAGCAGTTCTTC
CASSEGRSQEQFF
>-|TRBV2|TRBJ1-6|TRBD1
TGTGCCAGCAGCGAGCAGGGGGCGGTTTCACCCCTCCACTTT
CASSEQGAVSPLHF
>few|TRBV29-1|TRBJ1-1|-
TGCAGCGTTGTCCGGACTCAGGGGCCCGGTACTGAAGCTTTCTTT
CSVVRTQGPGTEAFF
>-|TRBV9|TRBJ2-3|TRBD2
TGTGCCAGCAGCACCCCTCTAGCGGGGCCAGGGGTAGATACGCAGTATTTT
CASSTPLAGPGVDTQYF
>-|TRBV9|TRBJ1-4|-
TGTGCCAGCAGCGTAGTAAGAGGCAGGGAGGAAGAAAAACTGTTTTTT
CASSVVRGREEEKLFF
>-|TRBV24-1|TRBJ2-5|-
TGTGCCACCAGTGACCCGACTGTAGGAGAGACCCAGTACTTC
CATSDPTVGETQYF
>-|TRBV13|TRBJ1-1|-
TGTGCCAGCAGCGCCCGGACGGAGGGCGGGGCTTTCTTT
CASSARTEGGAFF
>-|TRBV12-5|TRBJ2-5|-
TGTGCTAGTGGTTTGGAAAGGGGAGAGACCCAGTACTTC
CASGLERGETQYF
>-|TRBV9|TRBJ1-2|-
TGTGCCAGCAGCCCCCCGGGACACCTCTTCGGCTACACCTTC
CASSPPGHLFGYTF
>-|TRBV5-8|TRBJ2-5|-
TGTGCCAGCAGCTCCGACGGACAACCCCAAGAGACCCAGTACTTC
CASSSDGQPQETQYF
>-|TRBV6-6|TRBJ2-3|TRBD2
TGTGCCAGCACTCGACCCCGACTAGCGGGGTCTTCTACTCATAATACGCAGTATTTT
CASTRPRLAGSSTHNTQYF
>few|TRBV27|TRBJ1-2|TRBD1
TGTGCCAGCAGTTTAGCACAGGGGGCGACTGGCTACACCTTC
CASSLAQGATGYTF
>-|TRBV5-1|TRBJ2-7|TRBD1
TGCGCCAGCAGGGACAGGAGCTCCTACGAGCAGTACTTC
CASRDRSSYEQYF
>-|TRBV9|TRBJ2-1|TRBD1
TGTGCCAGCAGCTTCGGACAGGGGGACAATGAGCAGTTCTTC
CASSFGQGDNEQFF
>-|TRBV5-6|TRBJ1-5|TRBD1
TGTGCCAGCAGCTCCCGGGACAGACATCAGCCCCAGCATTTT
CASSSRDRHQPQHF
>-|TRBV10-1|TRBJ1-1|-
TGCGCCAGCAGTGAGTCGACGGGCAGAGGGTGGATTGAAGCTTTCTTT
CASSESTGRGWIEAFF
>few|TRBV5-6|TRBJ1-1|-
TGTGCCAGCAGCTTGGGGTGGTCGAGGAACACTGAAGCTTTCTTT
CASSLGWSRNTEAFF
>-|TRBV19|TRBJ2-5|-
TGTGCCAGTAGTATTCAGTACATCGCAGAGACCCAGTACTTC
CASSIQYIAETQYF
>few|TRBV18|TRBJ1-1|-
TGTGCCAGCTCCCGGAGAAACACTGAAGCTTTCTTT
CASSRRNTEAFF
>-|TRBV6-2/TRBV6-3|TRBJ2-7|TRBD1
TGTGCCAGCAGTTACACCTACAGGGGGCTCGCTATCTACGAGCAGTACTTC
CASSYTYRGLAIYEQYF
>-|TRBV9|TRBJ2-5|-
TGTGCCAGCAGCGTGGGGGGGCCGAAGACCCAGTACTTC
CASSVGGPKTQYF
>-|TRBV11-2|TRBJ2-7|-
TGTGCCAGCAGCTTTTCCTACGCGACAGCTTATTCCTACGAGCAGTACTTC
CASSFSYATAYSYEQYF
>-|TRBV24-1|TRBJ1-2|-
TGTGCCACCAGTGCCGGCTATGGCTACACCTTC
CATSAGYGYTF
>-|TRBV7-2|TRBJ2-3|TRBD2
TGTGCCAGCAGCTTAGGGGACTACCCCACAGATACGCAGTATTTT
CASSLGDYPTDTQYF
>-|TRBV12-3/TRBV12-4|TRBJ1-2|-
TGTGCCAGCAGTTTCGGGGATTATGGCTACACCTTC
CASSFGDYGYTF
>-|TRBV30|TRBJ2-2|-
TGTGCCTGGAGTATAGGGGGGAACACCGGGGAGCTGTTTTTT
CAWSIGGNTGELFF
>-|TRBV30|TRBJ1-5|TRBD1
TGTGCCTGGGCGGACAGGGCCGATCAGCCCCAGCATTTT
CAWADRADQPQHF
>-|TRBV2|TRBJ1-6|-
TGTGCCAGCATGATAGGGACACGAGGTAATTCACCCCTCCACTTT
CASMIGTRGNSPLHF
>few|TRBV7-2|TRBJ2-7|TRBD2
TGTGCCAGCAGGACTAGCGGGGTGAGCTCCTACGAGCAGTACTTC
CASRTSGVSSYEQYF
>-|TRBV27|TRBJ1-1|TRBD1
TGTGCCAGCAGTTTTTCCGCGGGACAGGGTACGGACACTGAAGCTTTCTTT
CASSFSAGQGTDTEAFF